This TCR beta chain was documented in a study of T cells in Graves' hyperthyroidism and ophthalmopathy. Findings and limits, study-wide: Blood shared most expanded thyroid clonotypes above 0.001.

Trimming stripped 3 bases from V and 3 bases from J, with 11 bases between. Germline CDR1 reads SGHTA; CDR2 reads FQGNSA. This CDR3 contains 15 residues. Exclusion criteria comprised uncontrolled infection, other autoimmune disease, pregnancy or lactation. The diagnoses drew upon clinical symptoms, serum thyroxine and TRAb, thyroid ultrasound and orbital computed tomography. About this clonotype itself: The antigen is unknown.

Regions amplified from RNA transcripts were the TCR beta CDR3 regions. HTBI primers were employed in a first-round RT-PCR of the TCR CDR3. MiXCR, applied by TCRdb to the multiplex PCR reads, yields one record per CDR3 protein. The table includes around 660,000 distinct CDR3 sequences, about 45% detected once. This chain joins TRBV7-2 and TRBJ1-4; tentative D call: TRBD1 (5 bases). This TCR came from an adult man with Graves' disease, either hyperthyroidism or ophthalmopathy (not recorded which). The specimen sequenced was peripheral blood or thyroid tissue (not recorded which). CDR3 coding DNA: TGTGCCAGCAGCTTCGAGGGACGGGCTAATGAAAAACTGTTTTTT. Amino acid sequence: CASSFEGRANEKLFF.